This T cell receptor (beta chain) was observed in a study of response to subunit inactivated influenza vaccine (dated by TCRdb to 2017 to 2018). Regarding the complete study: The study used deep quantitative T cell receptor repertoire profiling to track responses to a trivalent subunit inactivated influenza vaccine.

From cysteine to phenylalanine, the CDR3 is 17 amino acids long. Only CDR3 DNA remains: 51 bases, in frame from the first base. The germline V gene (reference sequence) gives CDR1 as SEHNR and CDR2 as FQNEAQ. Trimming accounts for 1 base at V and 1 base at J, while the number of junction bases matched to no gene is 3. Preparation of the library involved RT-PCR. Sequencing used an Illumina HiSeq 2500. The public reads were quality trimmed at Q25 with fastp and then assembled into clones with MiXCR by TCRdb, keeping productive beta chains. Here each entry gathers all rows of one CDR3 protein and keeps the most common genes and DNA. The sample includes 450,000 to 700,000 distinct CDR3 sequences, with 14% observed a single time. The ten largest clonotypes hold more than 9.5% of the sample. The paper's findings and limits, for the study overall: It was suggested by the authors that each seasonal influenza vaccination may recruit only a limited number of new T cells.

In its sample, this clonotype was seen a few times. Its antigen is not yet known. Base qualities were left out, and no much larger clone turns up one base away. The clonotype originates from a man aged 45 to 65 who received an inactivated influenza vaccine. Donor details come from another sample of the same person, matched by shared clones. This specimen was PBMCs from blood, taken about 13 days after vaccination. The rearrangement combines TRBV7-9 with TRBJ2-2; TRBD2 matches 10 bases in the middle. The DNA sequence is given as TGTGCCAGCAGCTTAGTCGGGACTAGCGAGAACACCGGGGAGCTGTTTTTT. Its protein product is CASSLVGTSENTGELFF.